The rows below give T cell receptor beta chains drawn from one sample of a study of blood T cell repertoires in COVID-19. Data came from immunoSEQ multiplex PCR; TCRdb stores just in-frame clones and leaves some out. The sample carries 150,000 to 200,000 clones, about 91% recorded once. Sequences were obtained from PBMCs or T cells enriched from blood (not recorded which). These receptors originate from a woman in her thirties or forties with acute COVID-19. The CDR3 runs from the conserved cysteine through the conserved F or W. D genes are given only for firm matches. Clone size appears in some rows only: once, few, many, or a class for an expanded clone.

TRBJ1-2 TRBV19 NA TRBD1 CASSRETGHYGYTF TGTGCCAGTAGTAGGGAGACAGGGCACTATGGCTACACCTTC
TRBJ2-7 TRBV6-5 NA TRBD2 CASSSRLWGGSYEQYF TGTGCCAGCAGTTCCCGTCTCTGGGGGGGGTCCTACGAGCAGTACTTC
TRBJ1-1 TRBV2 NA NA CASSEVQGITEAFF TGTGCCAGCAGTGAAGTCCAGGGGATCACTGAAGCTTTCTTT
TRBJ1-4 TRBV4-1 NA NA CASSQYRVGEKLFF TGCGCCAGCAGCCAGTACAGGGTTGGTGAAAAACTGTTTTTT
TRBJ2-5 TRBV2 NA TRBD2 CASSPVAGRTQETQYF TGTGCCAGCAGTCCGGTAGCGGGGCGGACCCAAGAGACCCAGTACTTC
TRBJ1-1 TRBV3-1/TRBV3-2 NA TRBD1 CASSPTAGRGASAFF TGTGCCAGCAGCCCAACTGCCGGCAGGGGGGCTTCTGCTTTCTTT
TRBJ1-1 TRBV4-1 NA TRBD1 CASSHLQGADTEAFF TGCGCCAGCAGCCACCTACAGGGGGCTGACACTGAAGCTTTCTTT
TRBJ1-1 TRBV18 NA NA CASSSRGTDTEAFF TGTGCCAGCTCTTCCAGGGGAACGGACACTGAAGCTTTCTTT
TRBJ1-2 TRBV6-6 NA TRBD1 CASSQRTGDEYGYTF TGTGCCAGCAGTCAACGGACAGGGGACGAGTATGGCTACACCTTC
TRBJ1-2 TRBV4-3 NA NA CASSQDFMAPRHGYTF TGCGCCAGCAGCCAAGATTTCATGGCGCCTAGGCATGGCTACACCTTC
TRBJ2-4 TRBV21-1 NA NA CASSWVGGIQYF TGTGCCAGCAGCTGGGTAGGGGGCATTCAGTACTTC
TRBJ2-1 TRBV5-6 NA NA CASSLGGDGGYNEQFF TGTGCCAGCAGCTTGGGTGGGGACGGGGGTTACAATGAGCAGTTCTTC
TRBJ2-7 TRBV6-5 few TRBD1 CASSVDRDEQYF TGTGCCAGCAGCGTGGACAGGGACGAGCAGTACTTC
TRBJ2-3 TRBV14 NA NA CASSQGRRGDTQYF TGTGCCAGCAGCCAAGGTCGCCGGGGAGATACGCAGTATTTT
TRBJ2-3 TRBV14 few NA CASSQTTTDTQYF TGTGCCAGCAGCCAAACTACCACAGATACGCAGTATTTT
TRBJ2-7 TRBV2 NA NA CASRAEISYEQYF TGTGCCAGCAGGGCGGAAATCTCCTACGAGCAGTACTTC
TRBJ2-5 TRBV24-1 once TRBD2 CATEDRGVGETQYF TGTGCCACCGAAGACCGGGGGGTAGGGGAGACCCAGTACTTC
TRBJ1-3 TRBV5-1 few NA CASGPGTLGNTIYF TGCGCCAGCGGGCCTGGGACACTTGGAAACACCATATATTTT
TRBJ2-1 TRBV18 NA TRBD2 CASSPPSRGGGEQFF TGTGCCAGCTCACCACCGTCGCGGGGGGGCGGTGAGCAGTTCTTC
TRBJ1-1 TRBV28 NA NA CASSLGRGRRNTEAFF TGTGCCAGCAGTTTGGGGCGGGGCAGGCGGAACACTGAAGCTTTCTTT
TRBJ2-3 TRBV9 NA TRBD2 CASSVATMGTSGRPDTQYF TGTGCCAGCAGCGTAGCTACGATGGGGACTAGCGGGAGGCCAGATACGCAGTATTTT
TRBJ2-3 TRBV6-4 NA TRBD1 CASRMDRGTDTQYF TGTGCCAGCAGAATGGACAGGGGCACAGATACGCAGTATTTT
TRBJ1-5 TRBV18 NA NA CASSLDRDQPQHF TGTGCCAGCTCACTGGACAGAGATCAGCCCCAGCATTTT
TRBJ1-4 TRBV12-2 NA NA CASRLLIHRDKAISAANEKLFF TGTGCAAGTCGCTTATTAATCCACCGGGACAAGGCAATATCCGCGGCTAATGAAAAACTGTTTTTT
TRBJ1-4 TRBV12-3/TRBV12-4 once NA CASTGSTNEKLFF TGTGCCAGTACAGGGTCAACTAATGAAAAACTGTTTTTT
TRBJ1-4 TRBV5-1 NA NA CASSIGRGEKLFF TGCGCCAGCAGCATTGGTAGGGGGGAAAAACTGTTTTTT
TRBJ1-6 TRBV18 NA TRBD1 CASSGQGENSPLHF TGTGCCAGCTCAGGACAGGGGGAGAATTCACCCCTCCACTTT
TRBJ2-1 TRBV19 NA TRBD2 CASSPSGSSYNEQFF TGTGCCAGTAGTCCTAGCGGGAGCTCCTACAATGAGCAGTTCTTC
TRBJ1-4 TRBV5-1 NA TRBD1 CASRRTGAAGGFNEKLFF TGCGCCAGCAGGCGGACAGGGGCCGCGGGGGGCTTTAATGAAAAACTGTTTTTT
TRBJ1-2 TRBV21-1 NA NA CASSNSKDRGRDYGYTF TGTGCCAGCAGCAATTCCAAGGACAGGGGGCGGGACTATGGCTACACCTTC
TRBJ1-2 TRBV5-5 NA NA CASSLIPEYGYTF TGTGCCAGCAGCTTGATCCCCGAGTATGGCTACACCTTC
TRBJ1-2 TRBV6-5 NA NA CASQGTRGYTF TGTGCCAGCCAGGGGACAAGGGGCTACACCTTC
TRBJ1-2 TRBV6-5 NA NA CASSYSSGFPSYGYTF TGTGCCAGCAGTTACTCGTCCGGGTTTCCTTCCTATGGCTACACCTTC
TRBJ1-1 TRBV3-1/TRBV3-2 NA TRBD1 CASSQEGQGNTEAFF TGTGCCAGCAGCCAAGAGGGACAGGGGAACACTGAAGCTTTCTTT
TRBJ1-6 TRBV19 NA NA CASSLSTESSYNSPLHF TGTGCCAGTAGTTTATCGACAGAAAGCTCCTATAATTCACCCCTCCACTTT
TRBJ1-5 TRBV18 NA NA CASSLTGPNQPQHF TGTGCCAGCTCACTTACAGGGCCTAATCAGCCCCAGCATTTT
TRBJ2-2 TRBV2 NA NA CASSVGGYTGELFF TGTGCCAGCAGTGTAGGCGGGTACACCGGGGAGCTGTTTTTT
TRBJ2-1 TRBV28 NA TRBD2 CASRLAGDKDDEQFF TGTGCCAGCAGATTAGCGGGGGACAAAGACGATGAGCAGTTCTTC
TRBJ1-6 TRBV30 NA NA CAWSALGGNSPLHF TGTGCCTGGAGTGCCCTGGGAGGTAATTCACCCCTCCACTTT
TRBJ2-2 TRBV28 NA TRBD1 CASSQTGSGSGELFF TGTGCCAGCAGCCAGACAGGGTCTGGTTCCGGGGAGCTGTTTTTT
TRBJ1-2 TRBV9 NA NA CASSVDSNYGYTF TGTGCCAGCAGCGTAGACAGTAACTATGGCTACACCTTC
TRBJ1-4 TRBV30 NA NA CAWSVLGGLNEKLFF TGTGCCTGGAGTGTACTCGGGGGGTTAAATGAAAAACTGTTTTTT
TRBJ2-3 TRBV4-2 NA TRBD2 CASSPLFPGLLTDTQYF TGTGCCAGCAGCCCCCTCTTTCCGGGACTACTCACAGATACGCAGTATTTT
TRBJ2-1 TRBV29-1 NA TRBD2 CSVDWGGEQFF TGCAGCGTTGATTGGGGGGGTGAGCAGTTCTTC
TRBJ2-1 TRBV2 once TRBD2 CASSEALGLAGGDRYNEQFF TGTGCCAGCAGTGAAGCTTTAGGCCTAGCGGGGGGAGATAGGTACAATGAGCAGTTCTTC
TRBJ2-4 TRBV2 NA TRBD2 CASSEARGAKNIQYF TGTGCCAGCAGTGAAGCGCGGGGGGCCAAAAACATTCAGTACTTC
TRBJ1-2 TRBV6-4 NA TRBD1 CASSPDRAFGYGYTF TGTGCCAGCAGCCCGGACAGGGCATTCGGCTATGGCTACACCTTC
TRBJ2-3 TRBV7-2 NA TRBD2 CASSLGGSKDTQYF TGTGCCAGCAGTTTGGGCGGGAGTAAAGATACGCAGTATTTT
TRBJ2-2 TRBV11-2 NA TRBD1 CASSYIQGKGLSGELFF TGTGCCAGCAGTTATATACAGGGGAAAGGTTTGTCCGGGGAGCTGTTTTTT
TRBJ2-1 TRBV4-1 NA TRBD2 CASSQDRAGAYNEQFF TGCGCCAGCAGCCAAGATCGGGCGGGAGCCTACAATGAGCAGTTCTTC
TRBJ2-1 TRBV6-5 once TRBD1 CASRRGTGVNNEQFF TGTGCCAGCAGGAGAGGGACAGGGGTAAACAATGAGCAGTTCTTC
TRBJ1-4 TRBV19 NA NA CASRNLQGAANEKLFF TGTGCCAGTAGAAATCTCCAAGGGGCAGCTAATGAAAAACTGTTTTTT